This is a list of T cell receptor beta chains from one sample in a study of blood T cell repertoires in COVID-19. Data came from immunoSEQ multiplex PCR; TCRdb stores just in-frame clones and leaves some out. This sample has about 240,000 clones; 80% to 90% occur once, and the top ten carry over 4%. The sample consisted of PBMCs or T cells enriched from blood (not recorded which). All receptors come from a woman in her twenties or thirties who had recovered from COVID-19. Both conserved end residues are part of each CDR3. Fields, in order: D gene, clone size, V gene, J gene, CDR3 DNA, CDR3 protein. The D gene is left open where the match is weak. Expanded clones are given a class, and other clones once, few, many or no size at all.

TRBD2	NA	TRBV7-3	TRBJ2-7	TGTGCCAGCAGCCCTGGACTTGGCGGGAGGAGCGAGCAGTACTTC	CASSPGLGGRSEQYF
NA	NA	TRBV19	TRBJ1-1	TGTGCCAGTAGTATCCGAGGAGTCAACACTGAAGCTTTCTTT	CASSIRGVNTEAFF
NA	NA	TRBV7-3	TRBJ1-1	TGTGCCAGCAGCCCCGGGGTAATCACTGAAGCTTTCTTT	CASSPGVITEAFF
TRBD2	NA	TRBV5-1	TRBJ2-1	TGCGCCAGCAGCTCTGGGAGGGGACTAGCGGGAGACAATGAGCAGTTCTTC	CASSSGRGLAGDNEQFF
TRBD2	NA	TRBV27	TRBJ2-1	TGTGCCAGCAGTTTTGGACTAGCGGGAGGCCTGGGGCGGAATGAGCAGTTCTTC	CASSFGLAGGLGRNEQFF
TRBD1	few	TRBV7-3	TRBJ1-2	TGTGCCAGCAGCTTGGGTACAGGGGGCCCGGGGGGCTACACCTTC	CASSLGTGGPGGYTF
NA	NA	TRBV27	TRBJ2-2	TGTGCCAGCAGCCCTGGGCGGGGTCTAACCGGGGAGCTGTTTTTT	CASSPGRGLTGELFF
NA	NA	TRBV28	TRBJ1-2	TGTGCCAGCAGTCAGCAGGGTATCGGCTATGGCTACACCTTC	CASSQQGIGYGYTF
TRBD1	NA	TRBV28	TRBJ2-7	TGTGCCAGCAGTTCAGACAGGGATTACTACGAGCAGTACTTC	CASSSDRDYYEQYF
TRBD1	NA	TRBV5-8	TRBJ1-5	TGTGCCAGCAGCTTTTTTGGGACAGACAATAGCAATCAGCCCCAGCATTTT	CASSFFGTDNSNQPQHF
TRBD1	NA	TRBV7-2	TRBJ1-6	TGTGCCAGCAGCTTAGAAGGACGGGGAAGGGGGCCACTGAATTCACCCCTCCACTTT	CASSLEGRGRGPLNSPLHF
TRBD1	NA	TRBV3-1/TRBV3-2	TRBJ1-5	TGTGCCAGCAGCCTTAAGGGACAGGGTGGGGTCCAGCATTTT	CASSLKGQGGVQHF
NA	NA	TRBV3-1/TRBV3-2	TRBJ1-1	TGTGCCAGCAGCCAAGGTTACTTCTGGGAGGGGACTGAAGCTTTCTTT	CASSQGYFWEGTEAFF
TRBD2	NA	TRBV28	TRBJ2-7	TGTGCCAGCAGTTTACCCTCCGGGATTGTAGCGGGTTTGAAGCAGTACTTC	CASSLPSGIVAGLKQYF
NA	NA	TRBV5-1	TRBJ1-2	TGCGCCAGCAGCCCTGGGGGCAGGGCATACGGCTACACCTTC	CASSPGGRAYGYTF